The 12 T cell receptor beta chains reported below all come from one sample, sequenced in a study of blood T cells in healthy people across ages. Primed by a sample-barcoded 5' primer and a J-beta primer mix, a second PCR proceeded for roughly 6 to 12 cycles. TCRdb fed the 5' RACE reads into MiXCR, producing one record per CDR3 protein. The sample contains about 1.5 million distinct CDR3 sequences, around 42% of which appear only once. The sequencing input was blood. The source of these receptors is a woman aged 18 to 35 in good health.

This clonotype was counted a few times. This chain joins TRBV2 and TRBJ2-5, with D possibly TRBD2 on 5 matching bases. Germline V gene lookup returns CDR1 SNHLY and CDR2 FYNNEI. CDR3 length equals 14 residues. V lost 8 bases and J lost 3, with 16 bases in between. The CDR3 here is CASALETGKETQYF. CDR3 nucleotide sequence: TGTGCCAGCGCTTTAGAAACGGGAAAAGAGACCCAGTACTTC.

This clonotype was found a few times. The CDR3 DNA reads TGTGCCAGCAGCGCAATCGGACTAGACCAAGAGACCCAGTACTTC. Translation gives CASSAIGLDQETQYF. The chain has TRBV7-9 and TRBJ2-5; 7 bases fit TRBD2. This CDR3 is 15 amino acids long. With V trimmed by 5 bases and J by 0 bases, 6 bases remained unmatched. CDR1 is SEHNR, CDR2 FQNEAQ, per germline (reference sequence).

The chain recombines TRBV24-1 with TRBJ1-1; D ambiguous. CDR1 is KGHDR, CDR2 SFDVKD, per germline. The V end lost 4 bases, the J end lost 0 bases, and 5 bases lay between the germline ends. This CDR3 region has 13 residues. The CDR3 DNA follows: TGTGCCACCAGTGACGTATTGAACACTGAAGCTTTCTTT. Translated: CATSDVLNTEAFF.

The rearrangement links TRBV2 to TRBJ2-1; D call uncertain. The J call is in doubt because the DNA end fits TRBJ2-7 better. The CDR3 consists of 14 residues. Germline V lookup: CDR1 SNHLY, CDR2 FYNNEI. CDR3 nucleotides: TGTGCCAGCAGTGACCTAGACCTTCCGTACGAGCAGTACTTC. It translates to CASSDLDLPYEQYF.

The CDR3 nucleotides are TGTGCCAGCACCGACAGTTATCAGCCCCAGCATTTT. This sequence encodes CASTDSYQPQHF. The chain recombines TRBV12-3 or TRBV12-4 with TRBJ1-5; tentative D call: TRBD1 (5 bases). The CDR3 is 12 amino acids. Trimming stripped 7 bases from V and 5 bases from J, with 9 bases between.

A few counts support this clonotype. V usage is TRBV7-9 and J usage is TRBJ2-7; unclear D gene. Germline lookup yields CDR1 SEHNR and CDR2 FQNEAQ (reference sequence). The CDR3 spans 13 residues. V lost 5 bases and J 0 bases, leaving 8 bases between the germline ends. The CDR3 loop reads CASSAAASYEQYF. CDR3 nucleotide sequence: TGTGCCAGCAGCGCGGCCGCCTCCTACGAGCAGTACTTC.

This clonotype has only a few counts. The chain joins TRBV28 to TRBJ1-2, with unresolved D. Germline assignment: CDR1 MDHEN and CDR2 SYDVKM. CDR3 size: 12 residues. Between the trimmed V and J ends, which lost 3 bases and 5 bases, there was a span of 7 bases. CDR3 sequence: CASSFQAYGYTF. The CDR3 DNA is TGTGCCAGCAGTTTCCAGGCTTATGGCTACACCTTC.

This clonotype showed up just a few times. The chain joins TRBV6-1 to TRBJ1-1, with 8 bases lining up with TRBD1. Germline values: CDR1 MNHNS, CDR2 SASEGT. CDR3 length equals 15 residues. With 6 bases clipped from V and 6 bases from J, the junction kept 12 bases outside the gene matches. The CDR3 DNA follows: TGTGCCAGCAGCCAACCCCAGGGGGCAGGATCTGAAGCTTTCTTT. Translation gives CASSQPQGAGSEAFF.

A word on this clonotype: Mismatch with germline at one junction end may stem from a read error. The genes are TRBV11-2 and TRBJ1-5, with D uncertain. Germline assignment: CDR1 SGHAT and CDR2 FQNNGV. The CDR3 totals 15 residues. The CDR3 here is CASSLDRTANQPQHF. The DNA for the CDR3 is TGTGCCAGTAGCTTAGATCGGACGGCCAATCAGCCCCAGCATTTT.

The sample holds a few counts of this clonotype. This chain connects TRBV24-1 to TRBJ1-2; D remains ambiguous. The germline V gene encodes CDR1 KGHDR and CDR2 SFDVKD. V lost 1 base and J 7 bases, leaving 12 bases between the germline ends. This CDR3 contains 14 residues. The CDR3 loop is CATSDFRERSGYTF. The CDR3 nucleotides are TGTGCCACCAGTGATTTCCGGGAAAGGAGTGGCTACACCTTC.

The chain couples TRBV7-2 to TRBJ2-7, with a weak D call TRBD2 (5 bases). V lost 5 bases, J lost 2 bases, and 13 bases lay in between. CDR1 and CDR2 from the germline V gene are SGHTA and FQGNSA. This CDR3 region has 14 residues. The CDR3, as DNA: TGTGCCAGCAGCATCACGACGGGAACCTACGAGCAGTACTTC. As protein: CASSITTGTYEQYF.

This clonotype appeared a few times. This sequence joins TRBV6-5 and TRBJ1-1; the match to TRBD1 covers 8 bases. This CDR3 has 14 amino acids. Per the germline V gene, CDR1 is MNHEY and CDR2 is SVGAGI. The V and J ends lost 0 bases and 5 bases, in that order; junction bases with no gene match: 2. In nucleotides, the CDR3 is TGTGCCAGCAGTTACTCTCGGACAGGGACTGAAGCTTTCTTT. Protein: CASSYSRTGTEAFF.